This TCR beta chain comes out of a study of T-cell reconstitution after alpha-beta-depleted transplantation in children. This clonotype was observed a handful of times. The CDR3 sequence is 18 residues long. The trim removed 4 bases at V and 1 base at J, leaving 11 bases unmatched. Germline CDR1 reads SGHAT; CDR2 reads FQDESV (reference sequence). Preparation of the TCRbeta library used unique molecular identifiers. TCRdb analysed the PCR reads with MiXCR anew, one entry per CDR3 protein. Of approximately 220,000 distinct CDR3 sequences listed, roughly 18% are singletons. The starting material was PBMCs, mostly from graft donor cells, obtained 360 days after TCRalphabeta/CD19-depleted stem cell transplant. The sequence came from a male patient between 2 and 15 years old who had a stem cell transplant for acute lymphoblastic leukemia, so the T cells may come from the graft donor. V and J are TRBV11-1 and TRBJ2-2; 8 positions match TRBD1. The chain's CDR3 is CASSSGQGVKVNTGELFF. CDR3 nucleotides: TGTGCCAGCAGCTCAGGACAGGGCGTAAAAGTGAACACCGGGGAGCTGTTTTTT.